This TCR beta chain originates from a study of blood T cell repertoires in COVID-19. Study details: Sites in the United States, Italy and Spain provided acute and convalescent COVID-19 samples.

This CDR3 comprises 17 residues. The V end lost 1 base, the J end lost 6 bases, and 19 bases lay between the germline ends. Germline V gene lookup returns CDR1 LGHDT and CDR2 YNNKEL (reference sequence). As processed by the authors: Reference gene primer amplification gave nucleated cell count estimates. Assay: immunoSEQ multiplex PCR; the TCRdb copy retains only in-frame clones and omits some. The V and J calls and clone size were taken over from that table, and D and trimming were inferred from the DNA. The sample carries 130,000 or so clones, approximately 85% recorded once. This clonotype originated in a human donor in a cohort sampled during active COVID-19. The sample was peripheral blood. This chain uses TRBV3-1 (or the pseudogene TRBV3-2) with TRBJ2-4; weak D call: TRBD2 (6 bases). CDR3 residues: CASSQGREAPMRNIQYF. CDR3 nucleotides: TGTGCCAGCAGCCAAGGGCGGGAAGCCCCAATGAGAAACATTCAGTACTTC.